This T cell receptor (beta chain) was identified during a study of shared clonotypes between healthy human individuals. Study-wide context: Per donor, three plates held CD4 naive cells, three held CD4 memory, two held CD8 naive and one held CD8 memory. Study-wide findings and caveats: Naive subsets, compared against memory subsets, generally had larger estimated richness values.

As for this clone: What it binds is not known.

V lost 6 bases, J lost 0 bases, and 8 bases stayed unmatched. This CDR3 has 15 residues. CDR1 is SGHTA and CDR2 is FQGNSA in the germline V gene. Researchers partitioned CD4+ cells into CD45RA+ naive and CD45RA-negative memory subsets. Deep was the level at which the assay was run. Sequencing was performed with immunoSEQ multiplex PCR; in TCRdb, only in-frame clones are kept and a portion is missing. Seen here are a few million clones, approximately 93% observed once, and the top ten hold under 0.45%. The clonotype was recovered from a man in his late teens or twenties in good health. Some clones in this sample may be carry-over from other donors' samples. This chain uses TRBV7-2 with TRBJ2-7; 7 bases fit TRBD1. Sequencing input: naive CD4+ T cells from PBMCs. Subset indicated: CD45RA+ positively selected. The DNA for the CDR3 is TGTGCCAGCAGACCTCCGGGACAGCTCTCCTACGAGCAGTACTTC. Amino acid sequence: CASRPPGQLSYEQYF.